Listed below are T cell receptor beta chains from one sample, sequenced in a study of T cell changes during pregnancy in multiple sclerosis. Method: immunoSEQ multiplex PCR; TCRdb's copy keeps in-frame clones and lacks some. This sample has around 92,000 clones, with 93% found just once. The sample here was peripheral blood, taken after pregnancy. The source of these receptors is a female donor with multiple sclerosis, enrolled in a pregnancy study. The conserved cysteine and the conserved F or W are not part of the CDR3 here. The D gene is left open where the match is weak.

cdr3_length	d_call	v_call	j_call	cdr3_aa
14	NA	TRBV4-1	TRBJ2-3	ASSLGPGLSTDTQY
12	TRBD2	TRBV2	TRBJ2-2	ASSESAGAGELF
12	NA	TRBV21-1	TRBJ2-1	ASSSAGDGNEQF
11	NA	TRBV4-1	TRBJ2-5	ASSQDDTETQY
12	NA	TRBV5-1	TRBJ1-2	ASRRDVTNYGYT
14	TRBD2	TRBV7-8	TRBJ2-3	ASSSRTSEAPGTQY
13	NA	TRBV5-1	TRBJ2-7	ASSLEGWLSYEQY
12	TRBD2	TRBV18	TRBJ2-5	ASRGTSGQETQY
16	TRBD2	TRBV28	TRBJ2-2	ASRWTSGRLHNTGELF
15	TRBD2	TRBV19	TRBJ2-3	ASSIVGGTSGSDTQY
13	TRBD1	TRBV10-3	TRBJ2-2	AIWTGGRDTGELF
12	TRBD2	TRBV11-2	TRBJ2-1	ASSSTSAYNEQF
11	NA	TRBV18	TRBJ2-7	ASSPPRGGEQY
12	TRBD1	TRBV5-4	TRBJ1-1	ASSVGTGTIEAF
11	NA	TRBV2	TRBJ1-3	ASSDPNGNTIY
16	TRBD1	TRBV25-1	TRBJ2-1	ASSEPQPTGPEYNEQF
11	TRBD1	TRBV19	TRBJ2-7	ASSAGTEYEQY
13	TRBD1	TRBV5-1	TRBJ2-7	ASRTAGQALYEQY
12	NA	TRBV15	TRBJ1-1	ATSIWQGNTEAF
15	TRBD1	TRBV2	TRBJ1-1	ASSVGQGDNMNTEAF
12	NA	TRBV10-3	TRBJ1-5	AISETGTNQPQH
11	NA	TRBV5-1	TRBJ2-7	ASRSSASYEQY
12	NA	TRBV29-1	TRBJ2-5	SVSLSSLGETQY
13	NA	TRBV6-6	TRBJ2-1	ASSLDRSSYNEQF
13	TRBD1	TRBV5-1	TRBJ2-2	ASSVDRGGTGELF
10	NA	TRBV27	TRBJ1-3	GLQGSGNTIY
13	TRBD2	TRBV4-1	TRBJ2-5	ASSHDWGGQETQY
15	TRBD1	TRBV11-3	TRBJ2-3	ASSLDNRGPFTDTQY
15	NA	TRBV11-2	TRBJ2-7	ASSLVIGQLISYEQY
13	TRBD1	TRBV5-1	TRBJ2-7	ASSLLAGGLGEQY
12	NA	TRBV14	TRBJ1-1	ASSLPGTYTEAF
15	TRBD2	TRBV4-3	TRBJ2-1	ASSHRLGWAGENEQF
11	NA	TRBV28	TRBJ1-2	ASAYLRGGGYT
11	NA	TRBV5-4	TRBJ2-5	ASSLAQQETQY
12	TRBD1	TRBV19	TRBJ2-7	ASSYGQGPYEQY
13	NA	TRBV5-1	TRBJ2-7	ASSRAGMGSYEQY
11	NA	TRBV9	TRBJ1-1	ASSVKQGGEAF
12	TRBD1	TRBV2	TRBJ2-7	ASSEGQGIYEQY
11	NA	TRBV5-1	TRBJ1-1	ASSLAGRGEAF
12	NA	TRBV19	TRBJ1-4	ASSPGVANEKLF
9	NA	TRBV7-9	TRBJ2-1	ASSLFFEQF
14	TRBD2	TRBV10-3	TRBJ2-7	AISAGLAGAGYEQY
12	NA	TRBV30	TRBJ1-6	AWSVSGGLSPLH
11	NA	TRBV7-2	TRBJ1-5	ASSLSGKQPQH
12	NA	TRBV6-6	TRBJ1-5	ASSSRVSNQPQH
12	NA	TRBV23-1	TRBJ2-1	ASSQSSRRQVEF
13	TRBD1	TRBV5-1	TRBJ1-1	ASSLPGQGNTEAF
12	NA	TRBV11-2	TRBJ2-2	ASSSQGNTGELF
14	NA	TRBV11-3	TRBJ2-3	ASSHSTAISTDTQY
13	TRBD1	TRBV15	TRBJ1-5	ATSIGDRRNQPQH
15	TRBD2	TRBV2	TRBJ2-5	ASSDARLAGEAETQY
17	NA	TRBV21-1	TRBJ2-4	ASSKEGPGQGIPKNIQY
16	TRBD2	TRBV2	TRBJ2-4	ASSGGAGGRLAKNIQY
12	TRBD1	TRBV7-2	TRBJ1-2	ASSLEGQFGGYT
14	NA	TRBV27	TRBJ2-1	ASSLGQGLVYNEQF
14	TRBD2	TRBV18	TRBJ2-3	ASSPVGSGTTDTQY
11	NA	TRBV27	TRBJ2-7	ASSYRFTYEQY
9	NA	TRBV5-1	TRBJ2-3	ASSTTDTQY
10	TRBD1	TRBV29-1	TRBJ2-1	SERTGYNEQF